The 25 T cell receptor beta chains in this list originate from one sample, sequenced in a study of shared clonotypes between healthy human individuals. Assay used: immunoSEQ multiplex PCR; TCRdb lists only in-frame clones, some missing. This sample has about 2.3 million clones, with 93% found just once. Sequencing used naive CD4+ T cells from PBMCs. As to subset: CD45RA+ positively selected. Source of these receptors: a man younger than 35 in good health. Some clones in this sample may be carry-over from other donors' samples.

This sequence joins TRBV6-6 and TRBJ1-2; the match to TRBD1 covers 8 bases. Trimming at V came to 5 bases and at J to 3 bases, leaving 5 bases not matched to a gene. Per the germline V gene, CDR1 is MNHNY and CDR2 is SVGAGI (reference sequence). CDR3 size: 14 residues. The CDR3 DNA reads TGTGCCAGCAGTCACGGACAGGGTGACTATGGCTACACCTTC. This gives the protein CASSHGQGDYGYTF.

The genes are TRBV5-1 and TRBJ2-5, with D perhaps matching TRBD2 (7 bases). Per the germline V gene, CDR1 is SGHRS and CDR2 is YFSETQ. This CDR3 has 16 residues. Trimming took off 3 bases at V and 4 bases at J, with 19 bases between the two ends. The CDR3 DNA reads as TGCGCCAGCAGCTCCCCGGGGGCGGGAGCTGGAGAGACCCAGTACTTC. Its translation is CASSSPGAGAGETQYF.

The chain employs TRBV5-1 and TRBJ2-1, with 11 positions matching TRBD1. V dropped 0 bases and J dropped 4; count of bases not matched to a gene: 3. CDR1 SGHRS and CDR2 YFSETQ come from the germline V gene. CDR3 length: 16 residues. The chain's CDR3 is CASSLVGTGGYNEQFF. The DNA for the CDR3 is TGCGCCAGCAGCTTGGTCGGGACAGGGGGTTACAATGAGCAGTTCTTC.

The chain links TRBV5-1 to TRBJ2-1, with 7 bases lining up with TRBD2. There are 16 residues in the CDR3. With V trimmed by 2 bases and J by 0 bases, 5 bases remained unmatched. Per germline, CDR1 SGHRS and CDR2 YFSETQ. CDR3 bases: TGCGCCAGCAGCTTTGGGACTACCTACTCCTACAATGAGCAGTTCTTC. Encoded protein: CASSFGTTYSYNEQFF.

The chain uses TRBV6-6 and TRBJ2-3; D tentatively reads TRBD1 or TRBD2 (5 bases each). Germline CDR1 reads MNHNY; CDR2 reads SVGAGI (reference sequence). Trimming took off 7 bases at V and 6 bases at J, with 17 bases between the two ends. CDR3 length: 14 amino acids. The CDR3 bases are TGTGCCAGCACCATAGGGACCGCCGCGGATACGCAGTATTTT. Its translation is CASTIGTAADTQYF.

The J gene is TRBJ1-3, the V gene TRBV7-9; D is unresolved. V was cut by 0 bases and J by 2 bases, with 11 bases left in between. The germline CDR1 and CDR2 sequences are SEHNR and FQNEAQ (reference sequence). CDR3 size: 16 residues. CDR3 sequence: CASSLAAGLTGNTIYF. The CDR3 DNA follows: TGTGCCAGCAGCTTAGCGGCAGGACTAACTGGAAACACCATATATTTT.

The V call is TRBV5-4, the J call TRBJ2-1; D may match TRBD1 or TRBD2 (5 bases each). V was pared by 4 bases and J by 8 bases, with 13 bases between. The germline gives CDR1 SGHNT, CDR2 YYREEE (reference sequence). The CDR3 has 13 residues. CDR3 loop: CASSLVRGYEQFF. The CDR3 region has the DNA TGTGCCAGCAGCCTGGTGAGGGGCTATGAGCAGTTCTTC.

The count of this clone is one. This chain connects TRBV27 to TRBJ1-2; maybe TRBD1 (5 bases). The CDR3 runs to 14 residues. Germline CDR1 MNHEY, CDR2 SMNVEV (reference sequence). Trimming cost V 8 bases and J 3 bases, with 16 bases left between them. CDR3 bases: TGTGCCAGCGGCCGGGCAGGGTTAGACTATGGCTACACCTTC. Its translation: CASGRAGLDYGYTF.

This clone came up a few times. The chain is built from TRBV28 and TRBJ1-5; 7 bases match TRBD1. Germline V lookup: CDR1 MDHEN, CDR2 SYDVKM. This CDR3 is built from 12 residues. Losses at the gene ends were 6 bases for V and 5 bases for J; bases not matched to a gene: 1. The CDR3 sequence is CASRTGYQPQHF. The CDR3 DNA reads as TGTGCCAGCAGGACAGGGTATCAGCCCCAGCATTTT.

The chain has TRBV7-9 and TRBJ2-2; 9 nucleotides line up with TRBD1. CDR3 length equals 15 residues. CDR1 is SEHNR, CDR2 FQNEAQ, per germline (reference sequence). The junction had 10 bases not matched to a gene; V was cut back by 5 bases and J by 9 bases. CDR3 residues: CASSPFGDRARELFF. The CDR3 coding sequence is TGTGCCAGCAGCCCCTTTGGGGACAGGGCCCGGGAGCTGTTTTTT. The entire variable domain, with the rest obtained from reference TRBV7-9 and TRBJ2-2, is as follows: DTGVSQNPRHKITKRGQNVTFRCDPISEHNRLYWYRQTLGQGPEFLTYFQNEAQLEKSRLLSDRFSAERPKGSFSTLEIQRTEQGDSAMYLCASSPFGDRARELFFGEGSRLTVL.

The J gene is TRBJ2-3, the V gene TRBV7-2; TRBD2 matches at 9 bases. The CDR3 totals 16 residues. Germline CDR1 SGHTA, CDR2 FQGNSA. V shed 0 bases and J 3 bases; nucleotides not matched to a gene: 4. CDR3 sequence reads: CASSLASGSGTDTQYF. CDR3 sequence (DNA): TGTGCCAGCAGCTTAGCTAGCGGGAGCGGTACAGATACGCAGTATTTT.

This sequence joins TRBV12-5 and TRBJ1-1; 7 bases fit TRBD1. Germline V gene lookup returns CDR1 LGHNT and CDR2 FRNRAP. The CDR3 runs 15 residues. V was pared by 3 bases and J by 6 bases, with 10 bases of the junction left unmatched. In DNA form, the CDR3 reads TGTGCTAGTGGTTTCTTCCCCCGGGACAGCTCTGAAGCTTTCTTT. Amino acids: CASGFFPRDSSEAFF.

This chain joins TRBV19 and TRBJ2-3; weak D call: TRBD1 (6 bases). The germline V and J ends were trimmed by 5 bases and 1 base, with 28 bases remaining between them. Germline lookup yields CDR1 LNHDA and CDR2 SQIVND (reference sequence). The CDR3 is 20 residues long. The CDR3 sequence is CASSVSRSTRTVRRTDTQYF. The CDR3 nucleotides read TGTGCCAGTAGTGTTTCCCGATCGACCCGGACAGTTCGGCGCACAGATACGCAGTATTTT.

The chain has TRBV19 and TRBJ2-3, with D possibly being TRBD2 (5 bases). Looked up from germline, CDR1 is LNHDA and CDR2 is SQIVND (reference sequence). V was trimmed by 4 bases and J by 8 bases, leaving 19 bases between them. CDR3 length: 15 residues. CDR3 loop: CASSTRGSLSSTQYF. CDR3 DNA sequence: TGTGCCAGTAGTACACGCGGGTCTTTGTCGAGTACGCAGTATTTT.

J is TRBJ1-5 and V is TRBV19; D not certain. V shed 6 bases and J shed 6 bases, with 9 bases lying between them. The CDR3 spans 12 residues. CDR1 is LNHDA and CDR2 is SQIVND in the germline V gene (reference sequence). The CDR3 spells CASREYGQPQHF. The CDR3 DNA reads as TGTGCCAGTAGAGAATATGGTCAGCCCCAGCATTTT.

V and J are TRBV18 and TRBJ2-2, with unresolved D. The germline CDR1 and CDR2 sequences are KGHSH and LQKENI. The V and J ends lost 2 bases and 3 bases respectively, with 16 bases between them. The CDR3 is 17 residues long. CDR3 nucleotide sequence: TGTGCCAGCTCACCAACGATAATCTTTCAGGACACCGGGGAGCTGTTTTTT. It translates to CASSPTIIFQDTGELFF. The full variable domain, rest sourced from reference TRBV18 and TRBJ2-2, is NAGVMQNPRHLVRRRGQEARLRCSPMKGHSHVYWYRQLPEEGLKFMVYLQKENIIDESGMPKERFSAEFPKEGPSILRIQQVVRGDSAAYFCASSPTIIFQDTGELFFGEGSRLTVL.

This chain joins TRBV5-4 and TRBJ2-7, with 11 bases lining up with TRBD1. The CDR3 is 18 amino acids. Germline values: CDR1 SGHNT, CDR2 YYREEE (reference sequence). J gave up 2 bases and V 1 base, and 11 bases lay outside the gene matches. The CDR3 bases are TGTGCCAGCAGCTTGAAATCTGGCGGACAGGGGGCGACCTACGAGCAGTACTTC. This sequence encodes CASSLKSGGQGATYEQYF.

This clone was counted a single time. The V call is TRBV7-3, the J call TRBJ2-1, with 14 positions matching TRBD2. The CDR3 is 18 amino acids. CDR1 and CDR2 from the germline V gene are SGHTA and FQGTGA. The junction had 10 bases not matched to a gene; V was cut back by 3 bases and J by 6 bases. CDR3 amino acids: CASSFMGLAGASGNEQFF. DNA of the CDR3: TGTGCCAGCAGCTTCATGGGACTAGCGGGAGCGAGTGGCAATGAGCAGTTCTTC.

The CDR3 loop is CASSSSPGHPSNEQFF. CDR3 nucleotides: TGCGCCAGCAGCTCTTCACCGGGACACCCAAGCAATGAGCAGTTCTTC. The chain joins TRBV5-1 to TRBJ2-1; maybe TRBD1 (6 bases). The CDR3 runs 16 residues. Germline assignment: CDR1 SGHRS and CDR2 YFSETQ. The V and J ends lost 3 bases and 6 bases respectively, with 19 bases between them.

V is TRBV6-1 and J is TRBJ1-2; D unresolved. The ends were cut back, 2 bases at V and 6 bases at J, with 7 bases in the middle. Per the germline V gene, CDR1 is MNHNS and CDR2 is SASEGT. CDR3 length: 12 residues. This chain's CDR3 is CASSEMAHGYTF. In DNA form, the CDR3 reads TGTGCCAGCAGTGAAATGGCCCATGGCTACACCTTC.

With regard to this clone: Other DNA variants within this sample encode the same CDR3. The chain links TRBV28 to TRBJ1-2, with a possible D match to TRBD1 (5 bases). The CDR3 spans 12 residues. Germline CDR1 is MDHEN and CDR2 is SYDVKM. Trimming removed 6 bases at V and 6 bases at J, with 11 bases between. In DNA form, the CDR3 reads TGTGCCAGCAGCCTGGGACCGAATGGCTACACCTTC. As protein: CASSLGPNGYTF.

This rearrangement joins TRBV30 to TRBJ1-2; D is possibly TRBD1 (5 bases). The CDR3 sequence is 14 residues long. From germline, CDR1 is GTSNPN and CDR2 SVGIG (reference sequence). The V and J ends lost 0 bases and 2 bases respectively, with 10 bases between them. The CDR3 sequence is CAWSVQGPNYGYTF. Written as DNA, the CDR3 is TGTGCCTGGAGTGTGCAGGGACCAAACTATGGCTACACCTTC.

On this clone itself: The sample holds other DNA sequences that translate to the same CDR3. The CDR3 DNA follows: TGTGCCAGCTCGAGTAGCACAGATACGCAGTATTTT. The encoded protein is CASSSSTDTQYF. The genes are TRBV2 and TRBJ2-3; D remains unclear. Trimming removed 8 bases from V and 0 bases from J, with 6 bases in between. The germline gives CDR1 SNHLY, CDR2 FYNNEI. The CDR3 is made up of 12 amino acids.

This sequence joins TRBV18 and TRBJ1-5; a weak D match, TRBD1 (5 bases). Per the germline V gene, CDR1 is KGHSH and CDR2 is LQKENI. The V end lost 2 bases, the J end lost 6 bases, and 14 bases lay between the germline ends. The CDR3 is 15 residues long. In nucleotides, the CDR3 is TGTGCCAGCTCACCATACGGGCAAGGGGCTCAGCCCCAGCATTTT. Its protein is CASSPYGQGAQPQHF.

The rearrangement links TRBV28 to TRBJ2-7, with D perhaps TRBD2 (6 bases). The germline V gene has CDR1 MDHEN and CDR2 SYDVKM. V shed 5 bases and J shed 3 bases, with 17 bases lying between them. This CDR3 comprises 15 residues. The CDR3 coding sequence is TGTGCCAGCAGTCAGGTCGTGGGGGGATACTACGAGCAGTACTTC. Protein product: CASSQVVGGYYEQYF.